This T cell receptor beta chain emerged from a study of cytomegalovirus exposure and HLA in healthy donors (dated by TCRdb to the late 2010s). Study-wide context: An earlier analysis of several hundred of the donors reported about 260 Gb of sequence data and around 110 million unique TCR beta sequences obtained from 150 million to 200 million T cells. About 320 gigabases of sequencing data and 70 million to 85 million unique TCR sequences were included in an early release covering 500 to 750 HLA-typed donors. Among the approximately 430 genotyped donors, around 81% belonged to the genetic ancestry cluster associated with self-reported Caucasian donors. The study was designed to test whether signatures of past pathogen exposure could be identified by cataloging public T cell receptors. Using immunosequencing, the study profiled T cell repertoires from 500 to 800 subjects and related those repertoires to cytomegalovirus serostatus. Besides the first cohort of 550 to 750 subjects, a separate validation cohort made up of some 110 different subjects was used. The study combined high-throughput TCR immunosequencing, statistical association of individual TCRs with disease status, and machine learning to predict cytomegalovirus infection status. A later analysis re-examined previously published TCR beta repertoires from 500 to 700 donors and added high-resolution HLA genotyping to investigate patterns of TCR occurrence. Rather than using new phenotypic data, the later analysis identified candidate immune exposures from TCR beta sequences and from how often those sequences occurred across donors. An earlier analysis of around 640 of the donors used high-throughput TCR beta sequencing to judge whether each TCR beta V gene segment behaved as functional or pseudogenic. Donor age, sex, ethnicity and CMV serostatus were compiled alongside the repertoire data. A later genetic analysis took genome-wide SNP genotypes for about 55% of the roughly 670 donors and used that subset as a discovery cohort. All discovery cohort repertoires had been generated using a single sequencing platform. Both class I and class II loci were covered by HLA typing, at four-digit resolution. The number of donors typed differed by locus, with about 629-630 for A, B, C, DRB1 and DQB1, around 560 for DQA1, over 600 for DPA1, and under 490 for DPB1. Because of strong linkage in the cohort, five DR-DQ haplotypes were treated as single units for association and clustering. Among 300 to 500 genotyped donors of the cohort, an average of about 240,000 unique TCR beta nucleotide sequences was sequenced per donor, of which roughly 18% were non-productive.

Libraries were made using the immunoSEQ multiplex PCR assay. The multiplex PCR relied on a mix of 60 forward primers for TCR Vbeta segments and 13 reverse primers for TCR Jbeta segments. The CDR3 region of rearranged TCR beta genes was amplified from genomic DNA by a multiplex PCR assay. The Illumina HiSeq System was used to sequence the amplified TCR beta libraries as 87-base-pair reads. The study's processing was this. A later analysis tallied some 79 million unique TCR beta chains across the 700 or so repertoires, and roughly 11 million of those chains were shared by two or more donors. Raw reads were error-corrected and collapsed into unique sequences with a nearest-neighbor algorithm that merged closely related sequences to remove PCR and sequencing errors. To assign V, D and J gene segments, CDR3 sequences were aligned to IMGT reference sequences. For a sequence to be retained, at least a six-nucleotide match to both a V gene segment and a J gene segment was required. A rearrangement was called productive if the CDR3 had no stop codons and remained in frame with V and J, and every other rearrangement was called non-productive. CDR3 was defined by IMGT convention, running from the second conserved V-encoded cysteine to the conserved J-encoded phenylalanine. In an earlier analysis of more than 550 of the donors, sequences lacking an unambiguous match to a single V gene segment were excluded. In an earlier analysis of approximately 550 of the donors, V segments were called functional above 56.7% productive rearrangements and were called segregating when the between-donor standard deviation exceeded 5%. A statistical classification framework was built to diagnose cytomegalovirus status from the catalog of TCR beta chain sequences. A later analysis assigned V and J genes by comparing TCR nucleotide sequences with IMGT/GENE-DB human TR gene sequences. Using the TCRdist pipeline, a later analysis assigned CDR3 sequences along with most-parsimonious VDJ recombination scenarios. In a later analysis, each TCR beta chain was defined by its CDR3 amino acid sequence together with its V-gene family, and reads lacking a unique V-gene family were excluded. In a later analysis, around 600 highly shared, low-generation-probability nucleotide sequences were removed to address suspected cross-contamination and a sequencing artifact. A later analysis calculated a clonal expansion index for each public chain from normalized within-repertoire ranks of inferred template counts. In a later analysis, generation probabilities were computed with a VDJ recombination model fitted to out-of-frame rearrangements, and the resulting probabilities were checked against IGoR. In a later analysis, hypergeometric tests were used to score TCR-TCR, TCR-HLA and TCR-CMV co-occurrence, with a repertoire-size bias correction applied to TCR pairs. To estimate false discovery rates, a later analysis permuted the HLA or CMV assignments 20 times. A later analysis grouped co-occurring TCRs with DBSCAN, adding TCRdist sequence similarity when clustering within HLA-allele-positive subsets. Repertoires with fewer than 30,000 or more than 120,000 public chains were left out of co-occurrence clustering, as were five repertoires with anomalous nucleotide sharing. TCRdb stores this immuneACCESS table with in-frame sequences only. Part of the clones is absent; in the studies checked, under half of the shortfall reflects unresolved V genes, and no reason is known for the rest. That table gives V, J and clone size, and the DNA gave D and trimming. The sample profile shows about 140,000 clones; 80% of them were found once. The ten largest clones represent 4.5% to 5% of the sample.

The full study reports these points: Because counts were too low, around 18 rarely observed V segments, including chromosome 9 orphons, were left out of the earlier analysis of 500 to 750 of the donors. The authors suggested that the approach could potentially be extended to other disease states and immunological phenotypes. Three of the identified cytomegalovirus-associated TCR beta chains were confirmed in vitro to be specific for cytomegalovirus antigens. In both the original and validation cohorts, the classifier was reported to diagnose cytomegalovirus status with high specificity and sensitivity. Sequencing depth was assumed to be roughly uniform across donors in the presence/absence analyses, though that assumption may not hold. A group of highly shared sequence variants was considered likely to be a technical artifact of the sequencing pipeline. In the study, approximately 150 TCR beta chains were listed as associated with cytomegalovirus. An earlier analysis of 587 of the donors showed that most TCR beta V segments appeared in productive rearrangements either about 90% or about 30% of the time, which broadly matched IMGT annotations. A further reported finding was that TCR beta sequences accurately predicted the HLA-A and HLA-B alleles for most subjects in the first cohort. According to a later genetic analysis, donors in an Asian-associated ancestry cluster had fewer N-insertions in productive TCRs than the approximately 700-donor mean. Specific HLA alleles were associated with 15,000 to 20,000 TCR beta sequences at a false discovery rate of 0.05 in a later analysis. According to a later analysis, parvovirus B19, influenza, CMV and Epstein-Barr virus appeared linked to several top co-occurrence clusters. In a later analysis, HLA-associated TCR beta chains showed more clonal expansion and lower generation probabilities than non-associated chains that were equally common. An association between a missense DCLRE1C variant and V-gene and J-gene trimming of TCR beta chains was found in a later genetic analysis and replicated in an independent cohort. Immune exposure information for the cohort was limited to CMV serostatus. Because the 87-base-pair reads could not distinguish some IMGT-functional V segments, including TRBV6-2 and TRBV6-3, those segments were excluded. Most CMV-associated TCR beta chains appeared to be HLA-restricted in a later analysis, and the HLA associations seemed to be driven largely by CMV exposure. HLA typing was unavailable for some donors at each locus, so association tests used only the typed subset. Across donors, most TCR sequences were observed very rarely, whereas some public TCRs were present in many individuals. According to a later analysis, TCR association rates differed among HLA loci, with DRB1 alleles showing the most associated TCRs and HLA-C alleles showing the fewest. Correlated functional status among segregating V segments might reflect linkage disequilibrium, but an unknown experimental factor could not be ruled out. The cohort was sequenced for TCR beta chains only, and without alpha or paired-chain data the features that could be detected were limited. Assigning TCR associations to individual alleles was difficult when HLA alleles, especially DR and DQ, strongly co-occurred.

The cohort comprised some 700 healthy bone marrow donors. All cohort members were sampled while nominally healthy, although unrecorded immune exposures were likely present. Of the 700 or so cohort members, about 290 had a positive CMV serostatus and 350 to 450 had a negative one, while no CMV serostatus was recorded for the donor. A peripheral blood sample was collected from each donor, and TCR beta sequencing was performed on peripheral blood mononuclear cells. The Qiagen DNeasy Blood Extraction Kit was used to extract genomic DNA from the blood cell samples. The CDR3 starts with the cysteine, ends with the phenylalanine, and has 15 residues. The read is trimmed to its CDR3 DNA, 45 bases read in frame from base 1. Relative to germline, V is 8 bases shorter and J is 3 bases shorter, with 17 bases between their ends. CDR1 and CDR2 are read off the germline V gene as SGHTA and FQGNSA. Details on this clone: Its antigen is not yet known. Base qualities are missing; no much larger clone stands one base away.

The chain was built from TRBV7-2 and TRBJ1-5; D gene: possibly TRBD1, on 5 matching bases. The clonotype was recovered from a man aged 25-45 years in good health. The sequencing sample was made of PBMCs. Here the CDR3 is given as CASAIGAWANQPQHF. The sequence in DNA is TGTGCCAGCGCGATTGGGGCATGGGCCAATCAGCCCCAGCATTTT.